Below, one TCR beta chain is given with its context. The data were produced by immunoSEQ multiplex PCR, yet TCRdb's version contains in-frame clones alone and is incomplete. The table lists over 10,000 clones, nearly 90% of them singletons, with around 3.3% in the top ten. CDR3 length: 13 amino acids. Germline values: CDR1 ENHRY, CDR2 SYGVKD. The J segment lost 6 bases and the V segment lost 5 bases, leaving 5 bases of the junction unmatched. As to time point: pre-treatment baseline. The sample belongs to a study of blood T cell dynamics during melanoma immunotherapy. Here the sequenced sample was blood, taken from a patient treated with checkpoint blockade. The TCR sequence derives from a human donor with melanoma. The rearrangement links TRBV10-3 to TRBJ2-3; 7 bases are shared with TRBD2. The CDR3 DNA sequence: TGTGCCATCAGTCGCACTAGCGATGATACGCAGTATTTT. Residues: CAISRTSDDTQYF.